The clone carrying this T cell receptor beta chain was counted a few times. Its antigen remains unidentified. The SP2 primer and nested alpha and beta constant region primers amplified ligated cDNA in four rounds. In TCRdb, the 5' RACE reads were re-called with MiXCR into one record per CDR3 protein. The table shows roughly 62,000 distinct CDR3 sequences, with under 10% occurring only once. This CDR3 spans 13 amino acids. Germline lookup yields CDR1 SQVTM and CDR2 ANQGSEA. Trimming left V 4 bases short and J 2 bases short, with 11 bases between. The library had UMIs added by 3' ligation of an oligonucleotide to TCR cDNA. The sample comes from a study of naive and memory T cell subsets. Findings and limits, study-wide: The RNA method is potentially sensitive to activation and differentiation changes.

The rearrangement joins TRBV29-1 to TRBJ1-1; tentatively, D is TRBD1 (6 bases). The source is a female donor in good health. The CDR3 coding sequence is TGCAGCGTTGGGTGGGGGCCCAACACTGAAGCTTTCTTT. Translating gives CSVGWGPNTEAFF. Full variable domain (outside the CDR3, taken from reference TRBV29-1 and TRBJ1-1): SAVISQKPSRDICQRGTSLTIQCQVDSQVTMMFWYRQQPGQSLTLIATANQGSEATYESGFVIDKFPISRPNLTFSTLTVSNMSPEDSSIYLCSVGWGPNTEAFFGQGTRLTVV.